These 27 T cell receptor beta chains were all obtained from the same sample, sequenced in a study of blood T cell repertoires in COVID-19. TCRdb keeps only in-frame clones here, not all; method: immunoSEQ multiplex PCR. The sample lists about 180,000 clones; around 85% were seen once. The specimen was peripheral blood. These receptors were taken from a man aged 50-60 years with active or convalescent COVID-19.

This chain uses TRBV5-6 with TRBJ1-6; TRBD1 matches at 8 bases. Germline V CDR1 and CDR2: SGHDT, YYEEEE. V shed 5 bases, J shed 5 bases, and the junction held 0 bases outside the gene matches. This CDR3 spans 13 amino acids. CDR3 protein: CASRDRDNSPLHF. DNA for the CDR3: TGTGCCAGCAGGGACAGGGATAATTCACCCCTCCACTTT. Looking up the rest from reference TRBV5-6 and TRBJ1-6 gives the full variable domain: DAGVTQSPTHLIKTRGQQVTLRCSPKSGHDTVSWYQQALGQGPQFIFQYYEEEERQRGNFPDRFSGHQFPNYSSELNVNALLLGDSALYLCASRDRDNSPLHFGNGTRLTVT.

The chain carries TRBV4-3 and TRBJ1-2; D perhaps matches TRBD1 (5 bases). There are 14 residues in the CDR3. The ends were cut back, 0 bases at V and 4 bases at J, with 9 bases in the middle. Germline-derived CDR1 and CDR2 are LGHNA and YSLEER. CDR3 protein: CASSQEWGVYGYTF. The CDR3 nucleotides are TGCGCCAGCAGCCAAGAATGGGGGGTCTATGGCTACACCTTC.

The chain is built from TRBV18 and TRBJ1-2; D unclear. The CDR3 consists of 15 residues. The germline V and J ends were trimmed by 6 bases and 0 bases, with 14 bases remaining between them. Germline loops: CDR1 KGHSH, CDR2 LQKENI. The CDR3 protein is CASSLNGEANYGYTF. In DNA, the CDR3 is TGTGCCAGCTCCTTAAACGGGGAAGCTAACTATGGCTACACCTTC.

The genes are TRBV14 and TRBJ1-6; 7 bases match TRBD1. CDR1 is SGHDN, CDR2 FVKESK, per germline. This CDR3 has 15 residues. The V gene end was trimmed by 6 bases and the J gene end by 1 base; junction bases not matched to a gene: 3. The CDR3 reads CASRRTGSYNSPLHF. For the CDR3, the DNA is TGTGCCAGCAGGCGGACAGGATCCTATAATTCACCCCTCCACTTT.

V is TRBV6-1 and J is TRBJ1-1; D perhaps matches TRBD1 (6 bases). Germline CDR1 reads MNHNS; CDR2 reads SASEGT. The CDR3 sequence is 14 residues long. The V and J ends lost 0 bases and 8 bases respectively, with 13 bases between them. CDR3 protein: CASSEAWGLGEAFF. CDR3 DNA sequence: TGTGCCAGCAGTGAAGCGTGGGGGCTAGGGGAAGCTTTCTTT.

The CDR3 nucleotides are TGTGCCAGCAGCATCAGGACAGCGAACACTGAAGCTTTCTTT. It specifies CASSIRTANTEAFF. The gene calls are TRBV13 and TRBJ1-1; tentative D call: TRBD1 (6 bases). Trimming pared 5 bases from V and 1 base from J, leaving 11 bases between. The CDR3 runs to 14 residues. Germline values: CDR1 PRHDT, CDR2 FYEKMQ (reference sequence). The complete variable domain, with remaining parts taken from reference TRBV13 and TRBJ1-1, reads AAGVIQSPRHLIKEKRETATLKCYPIPRHDTVYWYQQGPGQDPQFLISFYEKMQSDKGSIPDRFSAQQFSDYHSELNMSSLELGDSALYFCASSIRTANTEAFFGQGTRLTVV.

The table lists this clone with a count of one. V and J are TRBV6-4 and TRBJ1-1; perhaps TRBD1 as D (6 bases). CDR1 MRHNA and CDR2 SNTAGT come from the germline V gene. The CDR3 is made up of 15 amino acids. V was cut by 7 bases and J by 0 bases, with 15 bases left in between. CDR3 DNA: TGTGCCAGCAAAAAACAGGGATACATGAACACTGAAGCTTTCTTT. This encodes CASKKQGYMNTEAFF.

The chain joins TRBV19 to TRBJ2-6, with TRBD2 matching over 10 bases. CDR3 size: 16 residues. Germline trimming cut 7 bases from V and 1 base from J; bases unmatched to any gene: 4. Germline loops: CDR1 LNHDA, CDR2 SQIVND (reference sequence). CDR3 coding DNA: TGTGCCAGTAATTCTAGCGGGAGTTCTGGGGCCAACGTCCTGACTTTC. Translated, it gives CASNSSGSSGANVLTF.

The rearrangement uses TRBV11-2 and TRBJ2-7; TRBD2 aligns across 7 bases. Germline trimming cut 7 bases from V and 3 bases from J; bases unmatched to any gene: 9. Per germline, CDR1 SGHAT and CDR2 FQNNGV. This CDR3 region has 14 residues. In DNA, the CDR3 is TGTGCCAGCACCGCGGGGGACTGGGTCTACGAGCAGTACTTC. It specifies CASTAGDWVYEQYF.

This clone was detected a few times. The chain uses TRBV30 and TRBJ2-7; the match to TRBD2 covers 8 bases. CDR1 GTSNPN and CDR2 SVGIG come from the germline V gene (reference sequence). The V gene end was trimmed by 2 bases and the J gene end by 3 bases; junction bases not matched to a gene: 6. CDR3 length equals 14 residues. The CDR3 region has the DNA TGTGCCTGGAGTCTGGGACTAGGCCTCTACGAGCAGTACTTC. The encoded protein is CAWSLGLGLYEQYF.

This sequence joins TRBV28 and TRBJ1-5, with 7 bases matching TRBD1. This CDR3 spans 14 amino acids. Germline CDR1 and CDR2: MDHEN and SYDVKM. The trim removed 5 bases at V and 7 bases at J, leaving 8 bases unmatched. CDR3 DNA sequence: TGTGCCAGCAGTCCCACAGGGGCAGGGCAGCCCCAGCATTTT. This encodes CASSPTGAGQPQHF.

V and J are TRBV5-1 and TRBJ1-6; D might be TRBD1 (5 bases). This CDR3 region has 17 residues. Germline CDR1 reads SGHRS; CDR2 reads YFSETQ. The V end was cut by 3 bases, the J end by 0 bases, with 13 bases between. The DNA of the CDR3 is TGCGCCAGCAGCTCCGGGGGGACCAGCTCCTATAATTCACCCCTCCACTTT. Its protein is CASSSGGTSSYNSPLHF.

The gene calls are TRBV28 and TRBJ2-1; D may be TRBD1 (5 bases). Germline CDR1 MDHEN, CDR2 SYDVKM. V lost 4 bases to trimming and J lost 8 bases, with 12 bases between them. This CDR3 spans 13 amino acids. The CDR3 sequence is CASSSLRVDEQFF. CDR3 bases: TGTGCCAGCAGTTCGCTCAGGGTTGATGAGCAGTTCTTC.

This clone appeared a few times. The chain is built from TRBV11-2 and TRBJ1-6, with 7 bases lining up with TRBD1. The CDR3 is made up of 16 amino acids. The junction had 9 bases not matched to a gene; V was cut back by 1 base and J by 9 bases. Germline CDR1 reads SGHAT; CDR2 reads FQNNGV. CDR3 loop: CASSLGRRGRTSPLHF. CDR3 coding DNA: TGTGCCAGCAGCTTAGGTAGGAGGGGGCGGACTTCACCCCTCCACTTT.

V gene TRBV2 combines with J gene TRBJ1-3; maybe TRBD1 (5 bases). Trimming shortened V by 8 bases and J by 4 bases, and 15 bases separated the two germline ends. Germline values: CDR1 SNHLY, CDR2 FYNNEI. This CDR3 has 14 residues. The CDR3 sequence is CASSPREVGNTIYF. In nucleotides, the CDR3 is TGTGCCAGCTCCCCCAGGGAAGTGGGAAACACCATATATTTT.

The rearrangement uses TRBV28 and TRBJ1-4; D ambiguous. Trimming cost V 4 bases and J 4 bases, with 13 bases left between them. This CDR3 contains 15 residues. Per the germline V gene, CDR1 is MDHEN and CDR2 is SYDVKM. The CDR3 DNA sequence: TGTGCCAGCAGTTCCTACCTGGGCCTTAATGAAAAACTGTTTTTT. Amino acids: CASSSYLGLNEKLFF.

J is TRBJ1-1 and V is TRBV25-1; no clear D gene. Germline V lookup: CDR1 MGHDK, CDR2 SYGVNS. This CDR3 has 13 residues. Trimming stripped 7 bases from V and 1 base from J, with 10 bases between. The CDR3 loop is CASTTHRNTEAFF. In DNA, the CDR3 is TGTGCCAGCACCACACACCGGAACACTGAAGCTTTCTTT.

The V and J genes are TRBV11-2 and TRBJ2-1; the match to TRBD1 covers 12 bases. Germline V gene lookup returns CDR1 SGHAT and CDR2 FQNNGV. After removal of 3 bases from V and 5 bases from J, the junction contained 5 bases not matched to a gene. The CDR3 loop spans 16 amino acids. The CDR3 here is CASSLGGQGADNEQFF. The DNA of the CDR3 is TGTGCCAGCAGCTTGGGGGGACAGGGGGCGGACAATGAGCAGTTCTTC.

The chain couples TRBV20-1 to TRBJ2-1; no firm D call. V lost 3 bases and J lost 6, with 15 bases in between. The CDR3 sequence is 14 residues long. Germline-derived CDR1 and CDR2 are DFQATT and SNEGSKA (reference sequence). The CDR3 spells CSASRAMVINEQFF. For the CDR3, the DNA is TGCAGTGCTAGTCGAGCGATGGTGATCAATGAGCAGTTCTTC.

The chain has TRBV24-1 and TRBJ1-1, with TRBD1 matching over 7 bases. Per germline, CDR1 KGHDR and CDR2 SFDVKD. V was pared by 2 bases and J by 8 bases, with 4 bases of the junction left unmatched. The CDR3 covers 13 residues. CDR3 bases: TGTGCCACCAGTGATTGGAGGGGGCTGGAAGCTTTCTTT. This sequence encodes CATSDWRGLEAFF.

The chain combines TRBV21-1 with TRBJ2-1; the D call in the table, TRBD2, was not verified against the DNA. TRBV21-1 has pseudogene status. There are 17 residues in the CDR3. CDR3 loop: CASSKLGTSGTYNEQFF. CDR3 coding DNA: TGTGCCAGCAGCAAATTGGGTACTAGCGGGACCTACAATGAGCAGTTCTTC.

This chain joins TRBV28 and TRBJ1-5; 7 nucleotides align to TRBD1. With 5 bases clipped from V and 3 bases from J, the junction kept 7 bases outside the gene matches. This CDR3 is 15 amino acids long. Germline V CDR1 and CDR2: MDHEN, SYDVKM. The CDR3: CASSPGDSSNQPQHF. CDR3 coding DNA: TGTGCCAGCAGTCCAGGGGACAGTTCCAATCAGCCCCAGCATTTT.

The CDR3 region is CASSQVGRTRAYEQYF. Here the CDR3 DNA reads TGCGCCAGCAGCCAAGTCGGCAGGACTAGGGCGTACGAGCAGTACTTC. The genes are TRBV4-1 and TRBJ2-7, with 7 bases aligning to TRBD2. The CDR3 extends over 16 amino acids. Germline CDR1 is MGHRA and CDR2 is YSYEKL. The junction had 10 bases not matched to a gene; V was cut back by 1 base and J by 4 bases.

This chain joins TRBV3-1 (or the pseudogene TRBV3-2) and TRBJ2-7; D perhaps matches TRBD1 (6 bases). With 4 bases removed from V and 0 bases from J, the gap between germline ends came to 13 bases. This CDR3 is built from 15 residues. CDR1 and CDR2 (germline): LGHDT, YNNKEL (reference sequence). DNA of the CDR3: TGTGCCAGCAGCCGACGGGACACCCGCTCCTACGAGCAGTACTTC. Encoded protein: CASSRRDTRSYEQYF.

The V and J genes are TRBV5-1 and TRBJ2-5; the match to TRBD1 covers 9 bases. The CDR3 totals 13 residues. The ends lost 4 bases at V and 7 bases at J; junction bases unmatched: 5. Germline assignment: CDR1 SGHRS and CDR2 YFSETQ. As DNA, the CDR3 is TGCGCCAGCAGCCGGGACAGGGATGGGACCCAGTACTTC. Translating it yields CASSRDRDGTQYF.

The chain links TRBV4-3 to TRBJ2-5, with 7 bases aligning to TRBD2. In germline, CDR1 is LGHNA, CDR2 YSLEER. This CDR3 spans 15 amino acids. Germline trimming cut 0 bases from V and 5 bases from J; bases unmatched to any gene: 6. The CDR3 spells CASSQEAGPGETQYF. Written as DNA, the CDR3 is TGCGCCAGCAGCCAAGAAGCGGGGCCTGGGGAGACCCAGTACTTC.

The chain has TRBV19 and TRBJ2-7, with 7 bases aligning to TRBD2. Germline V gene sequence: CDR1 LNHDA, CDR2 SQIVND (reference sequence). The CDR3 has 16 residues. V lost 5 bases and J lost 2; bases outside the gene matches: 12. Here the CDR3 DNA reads TGTGCCAGTAGTGTATCTAGCGGACCAGGGACCTACGAGCAGTACTTC. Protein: CASSVSSGPGTYEQYF.